These 15 T cell receptor beta chains originate from one sample sequenced in a study of cytomegalovirus exposure and HLA in healthy donors. Amplification used 60 Vbeta primers and 13 Jbeta primers. TCRdb keeps only in-frame clones here, not all; method: immunoSEQ multiplex PCR. This table has under 150,000 clones, 75% appearing once. Source material: PBMCs. The source of these receptors is a man aged 25 to 40 in good health and CMV-seronegative.

The sample holds a few counts of this clone. The rearrangement links TRBV30 to TRBJ1-2; possibly TRBD1 for D (5 bases). The CDR3 covers 15 residues. V was shortened by 2 bases and J by 4 bases, with 17 bases between the two germline ends. From germline, CDR1 is GTSNPN and CDR2 SVGIG (reference sequence). The CDR3 reads CAWSTLPVRAYGYTF. In nucleotides, the CDR3 is TGTGCCTGGAGTACCCTACCCGTCAGGGCCTATGGCTACACCTTC.

This clone has a single count. V is TRBV19 and J is TRBJ1-6; TRBD1 might be the D (6 bases). Trimming cost V 5 bases and J 9 bases, with 17 bases left between them. CDR1 and CDR2 (germline): LNHDA, SQIVND (reference sequence). The CDR3 loop spans 15 amino acids. The chain's CDR3 is CASSLVTGYRSPLHF. Written as DNA, the CDR3 is TGTGCCAGTAGTCTAGTCACAGGGTACCGTTCACCCCTCCACTTT.

This chain joins TRBV18 and TRBJ1-2, with D unclear. The CDR3 has 14 residues. CDR1 and CDR2 (germline): KGHSH, LQKENI. Trimming removed 4 bases from V and 0 bases from J, with 9 bases in between. In nucleotides, the CDR3 is TGTGCCAGCTCACTAACAACCGCTAACTATGGCTACACCTTC. Translated, it gives CASSLTTANYGYTF.

The chain recombines TRBV5-4 with TRBJ1-1; possible D gene TRBD1, 5 bases. The germline V gene has CDR1 SGHNT and CDR2 YYREEE (reference sequence). V shed 1 base and J shed 1 base, with 8 bases lying between them. The CDR3 covers 14 residues. Here the CDR3 DNA reads TGTGCCAGCAGCTTGCAGGGCCAGAACACTGAAGCTTTCTTT. This translates into CASSLQGQNTEAFF.

V usage is TRBV7-6 and J usage is TRBJ2-3; 8 nucleotides agree with TRBD1. The germline V gene encodes CDR1 SGHVS and CDR2 FNYEAQ. This CDR3 contains 15 residues. Losses at the gene ends were 3 bases for V and 6 bases for J; bases not matched to a gene: 8. This chain's CDR3 is CASSFSGGALDTQYF. In DNA form, the CDR3 reads TGTGCCAGCAGCTTTTCAGGGGGCGCGTTGGATACGCAGTATTTT.

This clone appeared once. This sequence joins TRBV6-1 and TRBJ2-7, with D tentatively TRBD2 (5 bases). CDR1 is MNHNS, CDR2 SASEGT, per germline. Trimming took 3 bases from V and 0 from J, leaving 9 bases between them. The CDR3 runs to 14 residues. This CDR3 reads CASSDTGYSYEQYF. DNA for the CDR3: TGTGCCAGCAGTGACACGGGGTACTCCTACGAGCAGTACTTC.

The rearrangement joins TRBV30 to TRBJ2-7; 7 bases match TRBD2. Germline CDR1 and CDR2: GTSNPN and SVGIG (reference sequence). The CDR3 consists of 14 residues. The V gene end was trimmed by 0 bases and the J gene end by 1 base; junction bases not matched to a gene: 3. CDR3 sequence: CAWSVSRESYEQYF. The DNA of the CDR3 is TGTGCCTGGAGTGTATCGCGGGAGTCCTACGAGCAGTACTTC.

This clone was observed a few times. J is TRBJ2-1 and V is TRBV7-9; perhaps TRBD2 as D (6 bases). CDR1 is SEHNR and CDR2 is FQNEAQ in the germline V gene (reference sequence). This CDR3 is 19 amino acids long. The V end lost 1 base, the J end lost 0 bases, and 19 bases lay between the germline ends. The CDR3 DNA sequence: TGTGCCAGCAGCTTAGGGGCAGGGAGGCCACCCTTCTCCTACAATGAGCAGTTCTTC. It specifies CASSLGAGRPPFSYNEQFF.

V and J are TRBV5-1 and TRBJ2-3, with D perhaps matching TRBD2 (5 bases). Per the germline V gene, CDR1 is SGHRS and CDR2 is YFSETQ. CDR3 length: 13 residues. The V end was cut by 4 bases, the J end by 4 bases, with 10 bases between. The CDR3 loop is CASSTDGADTQYF. CDR3 DNA sequence: TGCGCCAGCAGCACCGACGGGGCAGATACGCAGTATTTT.

This clone was seen a handful of times. The chain employs TRBV27 and TRBJ1-5; the D is unclear. Germline V CDR1 and CDR2: MNHEY, SMNVEV (reference sequence). V dropped 5 bases and J dropped 8 bases, with 16 bases sitting between them. The CDR3 runs 14 residues. The CDR3, as DNA: TGTGCCAGCAGTAGGAGAGGATCCGGTGAGCCCCAGCATTTT. This gives the protein CASSRRGSGEPQHF.

This chain's CDR3 is CASSYSTGVHKETQYF. The CDR3 DNA reads as TGTGCCAGCAGTTACTCGACGGGGGTCCACAAGGAGACCCAGTACTTC. J is TRBJ2-5 and V is TRBV6-5; D is possibly TRBD2 (6 bases). V was cut by 0 bases and J by 5 bases, with 16 bases left in between. This CDR3 has 16 residues. Germline V gene data show CDR1 as MNHEY and CDR2 as SVGAGI.

The sample holds one count of this clone. The rearrangement links TRBV7-3 to TRBJ1-1; D remains ambiguous. The CDR3 is 13 residues long. Germline V gives CDR1 SGHTA, CDR2 FQGTGA. V gave up 3 bases and J gave up 1 base, with 6 bases separating them. CDR3 DNA sequence: TGTGCCAGCAGCTTCTACAGGAACACTGAAGCTTTCTTT. It encodes CASSFYRNTEAFF. Based on the CDR3 plus reference TRBV7-3 and TRBJ1-1, the full variable domain is GAGVSQTPSNKVTEKGKYVELRCDPISGHTALYWYRQSLGQGPEFLIYFQGTGAADDSGLPNDRFFAVRPEGSVSTLKIQRTERGDSAVYLCASSFYRNTEAFFGQGTRLTVV.

The chain has TRBV18 and TRBJ2-2; D is possibly TRBD1 (5 bases). CDR3 length equals 15 residues. Trimming shortened V by 5 bases and J by 1 base, and 11 bases separated the two germline ends. Germline CDR1 is KGHSH and CDR2 is LQKENI. CDR3: CASSSGQLNTGELFF. The CDR3 DNA follows: TGTGCCAGCTCATCAGGGCAGTTGAACACCGGGGAGCTGTTTTTT. The variable domain in full, with the rest retrieved from reference TRBV18 and TRBJ2-2, is NAGVMQNPRHLVRRRGQEARLRCSPMKGHSHVYWYRQLPEEGLKFMVYLQKENIIDESGMPKERFSAEFPKEGPSILRIQQVVRGDSAAYFCASSSGQLNTGELFFGEGSRLTVL.

CDR3 in DNA: TGCGCCAGCAGCCAAGAACATCGCCACACAGATACGCAGTATTTT. Translating it yields CASSQEHRHTDTQYF. This chain uses TRBV4-3 with TRBJ2-3; no reliable D call. The CDR3 consists of 15 residues. Between the trimmed V and J ends, which lost 0 bases and 2 bases, there was a span of 9 bases. The germline V gene has CDR1 LGHNA and CDR2 YSLEER.

The V gene is TRBV15, the J gene TRBJ2-1; 8 nucleotides line up with TRBD1. Unmatched junction bases numbered 3, after V lost 5 bases and J lost 3 bases. Germline values: CDR1 LNHNV, CDR2 YYDKDF (reference sequence). This CDR3 spans 14 amino acids. The CDR3 DNA follows: TGTGCCACCAGCCCGACAGGGGACTACAATGAGCAGTTCTTC. This encodes CATSPTGDYNEQFF.